This TCR beta chain was retrieved from a study of OX40 agonist ivuxolimab in advanced cancers. Study-wide findings and caveats: The study observed clonal expansion of CD4+ and CD8+ blood T cells by week 6 at 0.1 to 3.0 mg/kg.

A note on this clone: Its target is unknown.

This CDR3 spans 17 amino acids. V lost 7 bases and J lost 0, with 21 bases in between. CDR1 is SGDLS and CDR2 is YYNGEE in the germline V gene. Generated by immunoSEQ multiplex PCR, the TCRdb table keeps only in-frame clones and is missing some. In the table there are about 79,000 clones, about 85% of which are singletons. The J gene is TRBJ2-3, the V gene TRBV9; a possible D gene is TRBD1 (6 bases). The sample consisted of CD4+ or CD8+ T cells sorted from blood, taken in a trial of the OX40 agonist ivuxolimab. This receptor was identified in an adult with an advanced solid tumor such as melanoma, head and neck, liver or kidney cancer. The CDR3 loop reads CASGPEADRLSTDTQYF. CDR3 DNA: TGTGCCAGCGGTCCCGAGGCCGACAGGTTAAGCACAGATACGCAGTATTTT.